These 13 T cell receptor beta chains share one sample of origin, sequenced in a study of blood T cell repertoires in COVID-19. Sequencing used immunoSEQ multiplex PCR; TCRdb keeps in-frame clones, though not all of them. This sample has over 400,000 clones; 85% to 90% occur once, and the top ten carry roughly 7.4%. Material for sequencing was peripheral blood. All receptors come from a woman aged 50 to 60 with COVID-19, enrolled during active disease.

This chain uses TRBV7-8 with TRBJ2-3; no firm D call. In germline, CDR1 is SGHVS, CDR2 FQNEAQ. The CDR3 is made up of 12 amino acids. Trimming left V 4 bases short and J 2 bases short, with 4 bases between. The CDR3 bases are TGTGCCAGCAGCTCCTACACAGATACGCAGTATTTT. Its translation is CASSSYTDTQYF.

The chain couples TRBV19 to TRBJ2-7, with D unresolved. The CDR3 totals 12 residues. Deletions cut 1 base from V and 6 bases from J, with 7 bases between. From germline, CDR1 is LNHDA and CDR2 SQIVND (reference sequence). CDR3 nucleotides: TGTGCCAGTAGTATAGGACTCAGCGAGCAGTACTTC. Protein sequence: CASSIGLSEQYF.

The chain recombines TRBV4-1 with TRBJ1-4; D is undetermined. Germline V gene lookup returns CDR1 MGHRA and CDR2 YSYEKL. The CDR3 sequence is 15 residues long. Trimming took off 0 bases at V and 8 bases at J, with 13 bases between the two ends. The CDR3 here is CASSQDRTGGEKLFF. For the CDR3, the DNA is TGCGCCAGCAGCCAAGATAGGACGGGAGGGGAAAAACTGTTTTTT.

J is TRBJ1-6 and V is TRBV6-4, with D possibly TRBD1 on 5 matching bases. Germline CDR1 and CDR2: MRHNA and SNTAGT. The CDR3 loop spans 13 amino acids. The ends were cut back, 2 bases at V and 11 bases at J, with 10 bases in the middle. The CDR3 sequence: CASSDDRTTPLHF. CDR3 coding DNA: TGTGCCAGCAGTGACGACAGAACAACACCCCTCCACTTT.

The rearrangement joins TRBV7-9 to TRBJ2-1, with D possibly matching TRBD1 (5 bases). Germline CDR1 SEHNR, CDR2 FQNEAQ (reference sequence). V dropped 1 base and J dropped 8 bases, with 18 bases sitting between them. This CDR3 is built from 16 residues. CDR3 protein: CASSLGYQGILDEQFF. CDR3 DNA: TGTGCCAGCAGCTTAGGTTACCAGGGAATTTTAGATGAGCAGTTCTTC.

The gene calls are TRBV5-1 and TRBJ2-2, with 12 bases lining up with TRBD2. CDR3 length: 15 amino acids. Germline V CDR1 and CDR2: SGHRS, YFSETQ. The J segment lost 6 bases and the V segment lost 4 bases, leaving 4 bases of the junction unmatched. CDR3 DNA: TGCGCCAGCAGCCGGACTAGCGGGGACGCCGGGGAGCTGTTTTTT. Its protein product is CASSRTSGDAGELFF.

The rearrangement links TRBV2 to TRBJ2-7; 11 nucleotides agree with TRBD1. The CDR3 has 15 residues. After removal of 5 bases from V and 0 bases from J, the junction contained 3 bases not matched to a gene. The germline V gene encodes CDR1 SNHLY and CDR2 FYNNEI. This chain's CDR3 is CASSRDRGSSYEQYF. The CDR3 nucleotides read TGTGCCAGCAGTCGGGACAGGGGGAGCTCCTACGAGCAGTACTTC.

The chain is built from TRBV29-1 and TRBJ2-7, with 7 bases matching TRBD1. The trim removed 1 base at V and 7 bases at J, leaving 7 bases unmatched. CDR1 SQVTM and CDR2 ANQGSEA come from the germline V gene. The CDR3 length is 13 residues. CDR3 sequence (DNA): TGCAGCGTTGAAGGCGACAGGGCAGAAGAGCAGTACTTC. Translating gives CSVEGDRAEEQYF.

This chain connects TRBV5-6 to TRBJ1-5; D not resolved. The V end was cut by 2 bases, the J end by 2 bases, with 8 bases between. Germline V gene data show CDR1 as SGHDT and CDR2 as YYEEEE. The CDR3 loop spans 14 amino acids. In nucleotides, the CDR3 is TGTGCCAGCAGCTTCGGGTCCGGCAATCAGCCCCAGCATTTT. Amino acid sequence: CASSFGSGNQPQHF.

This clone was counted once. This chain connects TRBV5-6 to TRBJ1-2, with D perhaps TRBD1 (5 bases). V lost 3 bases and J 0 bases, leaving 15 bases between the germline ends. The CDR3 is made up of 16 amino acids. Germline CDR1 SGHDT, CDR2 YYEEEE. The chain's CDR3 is CASSYLGTGTNYGYTF. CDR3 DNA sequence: TGTGCCAGCAGCTATCTAGGGACTGGAACTAACTATGGCTACACCTTC.

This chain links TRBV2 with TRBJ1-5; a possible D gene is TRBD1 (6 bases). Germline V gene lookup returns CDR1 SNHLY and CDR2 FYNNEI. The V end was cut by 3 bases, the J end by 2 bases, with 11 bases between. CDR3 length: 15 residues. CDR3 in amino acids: CASSDRPGGNQPQHF. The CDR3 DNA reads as TGTGCCAGCAGTGATCGCCCAGGGGGCAATCAGCCCCAGCATTTT.

The CDR3 spells CASSLGQVNEKLFF. CDR3 nucleotides: TGTGCCAGCAGCCTAGGACAGGTTAATGAAAAACTGTTTTTT. The chain employs TRBV5-5 and TRBJ1-4; 7 bases map to TRBD1. J gave up 4 bases and V 4 bases, and 4 bases lay outside the gene matches. Germline V gene sequence: CDR1 SGHKS, CDR2 YYEKEE (reference sequence). The CDR3 sequence is 14 residues long.

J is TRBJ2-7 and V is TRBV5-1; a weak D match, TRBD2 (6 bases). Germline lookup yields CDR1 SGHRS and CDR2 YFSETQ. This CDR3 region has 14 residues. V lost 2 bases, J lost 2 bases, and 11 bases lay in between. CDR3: CASSFRDFAYEQYF. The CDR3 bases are TGCGCCAGCAGCTTCCGGGACTTTGCCTACGAGCAGTACTTC.